This T cell receptor beta chain was sequenced in a study of OX40 agonist ivuxolimab in advanced cancers. The wider study: The patients' treatment was ivuxolimab, an agonistic anti-OX40 (CD134) antibody.

Study findings and constraints: The investigators did not determine what antigen specificity the expanded peripheral T cells had.

Notes on this clone: Its specificity is not known.

Measured with immunoSEQ multiplex PCR; TCRdb has only the in-frame clones, and not every one. The table records just over 20,000 clones, around nine tenths of them present only once. The junction had 7 bases not matched to a gene; V was cut back by 5 bases and J by 9 bases. Germline V lookup: CDR1 SGHNT, CDR2 YENEEA. The CDR3 sequence is 14 residues long. The sample was CD4+ or CD8+ T cells sorted from blood, taken in a trial of the OX40 agonist ivuxolimab. The chain couples TRBV11-3 to TRBJ2-1; TRBD1 matches at 10 bases. The origin of this receptor is an adult with an advanced solid tumor such as melanoma, head and neck, liver or kidney cancer. The CDR3 sequence is CASSPRDRGGEQFF. As DNA, the CDR3 is TGTGCCAGCAGCCCAAGGGACAGGGGTGGTGAGCAGTTCTTC.